The sequence of this TCR beta chain was determined in a study of shared clonotypes between healthy human individuals. Across the whole study: The cohort had two women and a few men, ages 18 to 49. Three plates each covered CD4 naive and memory; CD8 naive two, CD8 memory one.

As concerns this clone: Its target is unknown.

Repertoires were generated with immunoSEQ multiplex PCR, while TCRdb's copy carries only in-frame clones and drops some. The table includes about 980,000 clones, more than 75% detected once. Study-wide results and caveats: Generally, estimated richness proved larger in naive subsets than it did in memory subsets.

A split of CD4+ cells into CD45RA+ naive and CD45RA-negative memory subsets was performed. Between the trimmed V and J ends, which lost 2 bases and 0 bases, there was a span of 10 bases. CDR1 and CDR2 from the germline V gene are GTSNPN and SVGIG (reference sequence). The length of the CDR3 is 14 residues. The chain employs TRBV30 and TRBJ1-2; perhaps TRBD1 as D (5 bases). The TCR was taken from a man aged 18 to 29 in good health. The source material was memory CD4+ T cells sorted from blood. Subset meaning: CD45RA-negative fraction. CDR3 in amino acids: CAWSLGHTNYGYTF. The CDR3 nucleotides are TGTGCCTGGAGTCTCGGACATACTAACTATGGCTACACCTTC.